One sample yielded the 8 T cell receptor beta chains listed below, sequenced in a study of T cell responses to AZD1222 COVID-19 vaccine. Using immunoSEQ multiplex PCR, the repertoire was profiled, and TCRdb retains in-frame clones only, with some absent. The table lists more than 70,000 clones, 85% to 90% of them singletons. The sample in question was peripheral blood, obtained 28 days after the second AZD1222 dose. The receptor set was obtained from an adult who received the AZD1222 COVID-19 vaccine.

The chain has TRBV11-2 and TRBJ2-1; 8 nucleotides line up with TRBD2. Germline V lookup: CDR1 SGHAT, CDR2 FQNNGV. J lost 7 bases, V lost 0 bases, and 11 bases had no gene match. The length of the CDR3 is 17 residues. The CDR3 loop reads CASSLDQRGYLGNEQFF. As DNA, the CDR3 is TGTGCCAGCAGCTTAGATCAGCGGGGGTACCTCGGGAATGAGCAGTTCTTC.

The CDR3 DNA follows: TGTGCCTGGAGTGTACTTTTGGGGGGCACTGAAGCTTTCTTT. The encoded protein is CAWSVLLGGTEAFF. The rearrangement links TRBV30 to TRBJ1-1; D possibly corresponds to TRBD1 (5 bases). Trimming took off 0 bases at V and 4 bases at J, with 12 bases between the two ends. The length of the CDR3 is 14 residues. Germline CDR1 and CDR2: GTSNPN and SVGIG (reference sequence). The full variable domain, with the rest looked up from reference TRBV30 and TRBJ1-1, is SQTIHQWPATLVQPVGSPLSLECTVEGTSNPNLYWYRQAAGRGLQLLFYSVGIGQISSEVPQNLSASRPQDRQFILSSKKLLLSDSGFYLCAWSVLLGGTEAFFGQGTRLTVV.

The chain employs TRBV19 and TRBJ2-6, with TRBD1 matching over 8 bases. Germline CDR1 and CDR2: LNHDA and SQIVND (reference sequence). The CDR3 length is 17 residues. With V trimmed by 7 bases and J by 0 bases, 8 bases remained unmatched. Here the CDR3 DNA reads TGTGCCAGTATATTCAGGGGGCCAAGCTCTGGGGCCAACGTCCTGACTTTC. The encoded protein is CASIFRGPSSGANVLTF.

The V gene is TRBV10-2, the J gene TRBJ1-3; TRBD1 agrees at 7 bases. This CDR3 has 17 amino acids. V trimming: 4 bases; J trimming: 0 bases; junction bases outside the gene matches: 9. Germline V gives CDR1 WSHSY, CDR2 SAAADI. CDR3 nucleotide sequence: TGCGCCAGCAGTGGAAGACAGGGAACGGGCTCTGGAAACACCATATATTTT. Translating gives CASSGRQGTGSGNTIYF.

The chain employs TRBV2 and TRBJ1-2; the match to TRBD1 covers 8 bases. V dropped 5 bases and J dropped 6; count of bases not matched to a gene: 2. The germline V gene has CDR1 SNHLY and CDR2 FYNNEI. This CDR3 is built from 12 residues. The CDR3 DNA reads as TGTGCCAGCAGTCCACAGGGGGATGGCTACACCTTC. Encoded protein: CASSPQGDGYTF. The full variable domain, with the rest looked up from reference TRBV2 and TRBJ1-2, is EPEVTQTPSHQVTQMGQEVILRCVPISNHLYFYWYRQILGQKVEFLVSFYNNEISEKSEIFDDQFSVERPDGSNFTLKIRSTKLEDSAMYFCASSPQGDGYTFGSGTRLTVV.

The chain joins TRBV7-3 to TRBJ2-3; D gene uncertain. The V end was cut by 1 base, the J end by 1 base, with 9 bases between. This CDR3 is 15 amino acids long. Per germline, CDR1 SGHTA and CDR2 FQGTGA. CDR3 in amino acids: CASSLKPRGTDTQYF. The CDR3 nucleotides are TGTGCCAGCAGCTTAAAGCCGAGAGGCACAGATACGCAGTATTTT. The full variable domain, with the rest looked up from reference TRBV7-3 and TRBJ2-3, is GAGVSQTPSNKVTEKGKYVELRCDPISGHTALYWYRQSLGQGPEFLIYFQGTGAADDSGLPNDRFFAVRPEGSVSTLKIQRTERGDSAVYLCASSLKPRGTDTQYFGPGTRLTVL.

The V gene is TRBV7-9, the J gene TRBJ1-5; D gene ambiguous. CDR1 is SEHNR and CDR2 is FQNEAQ in the germline V gene (reference sequence). V gave up 1 base and J gave up 7 bases, with 5 bases separating them. The CDR3 consists of 12 residues. CDR3 nucleotides: TGTGCCAGCAGCTTAGATTACCAGCCCCAGCATTTT. It encodes CASSLDYQPQHF.

This chain connects TRBV5-4 to TRBJ2-2, with D unclear. Looked up from germline, CDR1 is SGHNT and CDR2 is YYREEE (reference sequence). This CDR3 contains 14 residues. Trimming shortened V by 0 bases and J by 4 bases, and 7 bases separated the two germline ends. The CDR3 sequence: CASSLAQATGELFF. CDR3 sequence (DNA): TGTGCCAGCAGCTTGGCTCAGGCCACCGGGGAGCTGTTTTTT.